These 9 T cell receptor beta chains share one sample of origin, sequenced in a study of control samples from healthy donors and cancer patients. This table comes from immunoSEQ multiplex PCR, and its TCRdb copy is limited to in-frame clones, with some not included. This repertoire shows about 140,000 clones, 94% found once; its top ten account for under 15%. The source material was blood. All receptors come from a man between 35 and 55 years old in good health.

J is TRBJ2-5 and V is TRBV5-6, with TRBD2 identical over 14 bases. The CDR3 runs 17 residues. With 2 bases clipped from V and 4 bases from J, the junction kept 7 bases outside the gene matches. Germline CDR1 reads SGHDT; CDR2 reads YYEEEE. The CDR3 loop reads CASSFKTSGGARETQYF. The CDR3 DNA follows: TGTGCCAGCAGCTTTAAGACTAGCGGGGGGGCCAGAGAGACCCAGTACTTC.

The V and J genes are TRBV28 and TRBJ2-7; 8 nucleotides align to TRBD1. Per germline, CDR1 MDHEN and CDR2 SYDVKM. This CDR3 is 14 amino acids long. V was clipped by 4 bases and J by 7 bases; unmatched bases: 9. The DNA for the CDR3 is TGTGCCAGCAGTTCGGACAGGGAAGTAAGGGAGCAGTACTTC. Amino acid sequence: CASSSDREVREQYF.

The gene calls are TRBV7-3 and TRBJ2-1; 7 nucleotides align to TRBD1. The CDR3 is made up of 15 amino acids. J was trimmed by 4 bases and V by 2 bases; bases with no gene match: 5. The germline CDR1 and CDR2 sequences are SGHTA and FQGTGA. The CDR3 region is CASSLLGQRYNEQFF. DNA of the CDR3: TGTGCCAGCAGCTTATTGGGACAGAGATACAATGAGCAGTTCTTC. The full variable domain, rest sourced from reference TRBV7-3 and TRBJ2-1, is GAGVSQTPSNKVTEKGKYVELRCDPISGHTALYWYRQSLGQGPEFLIYFQGTGAADDSGLPNDRFFAVRPEGSVSTLKIQRTERGDSAVYLCASSLLGQRYNEQFFGPGTRLTVL.

The chain has TRBV3-1 (or the pseudogene TRBV3-2) and TRBJ1-1, with a possible D match to TRBD1 (6 bases). The CDR3 extends over 15 amino acids. V lost 6 bases and J lost 0, with 14 bases in between. Germline CDR1 is LGHDT and CDR2 is YNNKEL (reference sequence). The CDR3 spells CASRSNRVLNTEAFF. Here the CDR3 DNA reads TGTGCCAGCAGGAGTAACAGGGTTTTGAACACTGAAGCTTTCTTT.

The rearrangement links TRBV5-6 to TRBJ1-2; D ambiguous. CDR1 is SGHDT, CDR2 YYEEEE, per germline. The V gene lost 0 bases and the J gene lost 8 bases, with 11 bases spanning the gap. CDR3 size: 13 residues. The chain's CDR3 is CASSLGRAWGYTF. The CDR3 nucleotides read TGTGCCAGCAGCTTGGGAAGGGCCTGGGGCTACACCTTC. The complete variable domain, with remaining parts taken from reference TRBV5-6 and TRBJ1-2, reads DAGVTQSPTHLIKTRGQQVTLRCSPKSGHDTVSWYQQALGQGPQFIFQYYEEEERQRGNFPDRFSGHQFPNYSSELNVNALLLGDSALYLCASSLGRAWGYTFGSGTRLTVV.

The chain is built from TRBV11-2 and TRBJ1-4; D not certain. The CDR3 runs 14 residues. Deletions cut 5 bases from V and 8 bases from J, with 15 bases between. The germline V gene encodes CDR1 SGHAT and CDR2 FQNNGV. The CDR3 sequence: CASSPLPGGEKLFF. The CDR3 bases are TGTGCCAGCAGCCCCCTTCCGGGAGGAGAAAAACTGTTTTTT.

The V and J genes are TRBV29-1 and TRBJ1-5; a possible D gene is TRBD1 (6 bases). The germline V gene encodes CDR1 SQVTM and CDR2 ANQGSEA. CDR3 size: 13 residues. The V and J ends lost 6 bases and 4 bases respectively, with 13 bases between them. The CDR3 here is CSVGGQSNQPQHF. The CDR3 nucleotides are TGCAGCGTCGGTGGACAGTCTAATCAGCCCCAGCATTTT.

This clone was counted once. DNA of the CDR3: TGTGCCAGCAGCGTAGGGCAGTATAATTCACCCCTCCACTTT. It encodes CASSVGQYNSPLHF. This rearrangement joins TRBV9 to TRBJ1-6, with no clear D. V was shortened by 0 bases and J by 4 bases, with 5 bases between the two germline ends. The CDR3 spans 14 residues. Germline V gives CDR1 SGDLS, CDR2 YYNGEE. Full variable domain (missing parts from reference TRBV9 and TRBJ1-6): DSGVTQTPKHLITATGQRVTLRCSPRSGDLSVYWYQQSLDQGLQFLIQYYNGEERAKGNILERFSAQQFPDLHSELNLSSLELGDSALYFCASSVGQYNSPLHFGNGTRLTVT.

A note on this clone: The junction departs from germline at one end; a sequencing error may be responsible. The chain recombines TRBV29-1 with TRBJ2-2; perhaps TRBD1 as D (6 bases). There are 16 residues in the CDR3. CDR1 is SQVTM, CDR2 ANQGSEA, per germline. The CDR3 DNA reads TGCAGCGTTAGAAGAGGATGGGGGCAGAACGCCGGGGAGCTGTTTTTT. Residues: CSVRRGWGQNAGELFF.